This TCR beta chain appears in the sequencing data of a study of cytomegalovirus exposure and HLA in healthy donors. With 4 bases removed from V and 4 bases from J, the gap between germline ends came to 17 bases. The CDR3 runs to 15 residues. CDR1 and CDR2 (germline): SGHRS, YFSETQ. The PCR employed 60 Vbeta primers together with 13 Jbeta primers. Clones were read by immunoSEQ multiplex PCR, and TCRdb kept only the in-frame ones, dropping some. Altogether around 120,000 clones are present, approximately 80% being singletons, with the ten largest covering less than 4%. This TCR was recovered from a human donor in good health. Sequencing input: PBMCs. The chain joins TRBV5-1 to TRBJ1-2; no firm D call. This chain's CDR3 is CASSVAPETSYGYTF. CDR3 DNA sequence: TGCGCCAGCAGCGTGGCCCCCGAGACTTCCTATGGCTACACCTTC.